This T cell receptor beta chain was identified in a study of type 1 and type 2 diabetes patients. PCR was run on genomic DNA. Amplification of the beta chain CDR3 used 30 forward and 13 reverse multiplex primers. TCRdb independently ran MiXCR on the multiplex PCR reads; one entry per CDR3 protein. The sample carries around 300,000 distinct CDR3 sequences, 40% to 50% recorded once. The sequence came from a man younger than 35 with type 2 diabetes. Material: peripheral blood mononuclear cells (PBMCs).

CDR3 sequence reads: CASSPRQGATGHGYTF. In DNA, the CDR3 is TGTGCCAGCTCACCAAGACAGGGGGCGACTGGGCATGGCTACACCTTC. V is TRBV18 and J is TRBJ1-2; 10 bases match TRBD1. This CDR3 contains 16 residues. Germline V CDR1 and CDR2: KGHSH, LQKENI. V was clipped by 2 bases and J by 6 bases; unmatched bases: 9.